This TCR beta chain was documented in a study of OX40 agonist ivuxolimab in advanced cancers. As for the study in general: People in dose escalation had one of these cancers: hepatocellular carcinoma, melanoma, renal cell or head and neck cancer.

Method: immunoSEQ multiplex PCR; TCRdb's copy keeps in-frame clones and lacks some. The table has around 70,000 clones, roughly 86% seen once. The CDR3 is 16 amino acids. CDR1 and CDR2 from the germline V gene are SGHRS and YFSETQ. The V gene end was trimmed by 0 bases and the J gene end by 4 bases; junction bases not matched to a gene: 9. The source of this sequence is an adult with an advanced solid tumor such as melanoma, head and neck, liver or kidney cancer. Specimen: CD4+ or CD8+ T cells sorted from blood, collected in a trial of the OX40 agonist ivuxolimab. The chain has TRBV5-1 and TRBJ1-2; 7 bases match TRBD1. The CDR3 loop reads CASSLVPRDSLYGYTF. CDR3 DNA sequence: TGCGCCAGCAGCTTGGTGCCAAGGGACAGCCTCTATGGCTACACCTTC.